The clone carrying this TCR beta chain was seen many times. Its antigen is not identified. Genomic DNA, the template, was used for profiling of the TCR beta VDJ and CDR3. From the reads, TCRdb called clonotypes with MiXCR, one entry per CDR3 protein. Of 95,000 to 150,000 distinct CDR3 sequences in the sample, roughly 40% are singletons; the top ten hold about 2.4%. For sequencing, patients were chosen who had shown expansion of CD8+CD57+ cells by flow cytometry. None of the patients had been given any therapy when their blood was sampled. V trimming: 0 bases; J trimming: 5 bases; junction bases outside the gene matches: 4. Germline values: CDR1 SGDLS, CDR2 YYNGEE. This CDR3 contains 16 residues. The data were taken from a study of CD8+CD57+ T cells in acquired aplastic anemia. The wider study: Sorted CD4+ and CD8+ cells gave a mean 3.2 ug DNA, range 0.2 to 27.4 ug.

Whole-study findings and limits: The same twenty-nine CD8+ CDR3 sequences occurred in patients and in controls.

The genes are TRBV9 and TRBJ2-1; 11 bases fit TRBD2. Sequenced input: sorted CD4+, CD8+, or CD8+CD57+ T cells (not recorded which) from PBMCs. The receptor was derived from a human donor with aplastic anemia. The CDR3 nucleotides are TGTGCCAGCAGCGTAGGTCCTAGCGGGGGGAACAATGAGCAGTTCTTC. This encodes CASSVGPSGGNNEQFF.